The present TCR beta chain was sequenced within a study of blood T cell repertoires in COVID-19. For the study at large: Researchers got acute and convalescent COVID-19 samples from the United States, Italy and Spain. PBMCs, B-cell-depleted T cells, or T cells provided the cDNA or gDNA that made up the material.

Germline assignment: CDR1 SGHTA and CDR2 FQGNSA. V lost 4 bases, J lost 4 bases, and 13 bases stayed unmatched. The CDR3 runs to 16 residues. Data came from immunoSEQ multiplex PCR; TCRdb stores just in-frame clones and leaves some out. This sample has about 88,000 clones, with 85% to 90% found just once. The sample taken for sequencing was peripheral blood. V usage is TRBV7-2 and J usage is TRBJ2-7, with 7 bases matching TRBD2. The TCR was taken from a woman older than 75 with active COVID-19. Here the CDR3 DNA reads TGTGCCAGCAGCTCCCGGAGCGGGATAGCGGTGTACGAGCAGTACTTC. Amino acid sequence: CASSSRSGIAVYEQYF.